This entry lists 22 T cell receptor beta chains sequenced from one sample in a study of shared clonotypes between healthy human individuals. Clones were sequenced by immunoSEQ multiplex PCR, and TCRdb holds only the in-frame ones, with some missing. Of about 1 million clones listed, about 75% are singletons. What was sequenced was memory CD4+ T cells sorted from blood. Subset described: CD45RA-negative fraction. The origin of the receptors is a man aged 18 to 30 in good health.

As concerns this clone: The same CDR3 is also encoded by other DNA sequences in this sample. The chain has TRBV29-1 and TRBJ1-1; D ambiguous. Germline CDR1 SQVTM, CDR2 ANQGSEA. V was pared by 4 bases and J by 0 bases, with 9 bases between. This CDR3 comprises 13 residues. Written as DNA, the CDR3 is TGCAGCGTTGTGGGCAGAATGAACACTGAAGCTTTCTTT. This encodes CSVVGRMNTEAFF.

The chain links TRBV15 to TRBJ1-2, with TRBD1 matching over 10 bases. Losses at the gene ends were 3 bases for V and 8 bases for J; bases not matched to a gene: 3. The CDR3 has 13 amino acids. Germline assignment: CDR1 LNHNV and CDR2 YYDKDF (reference sequence). CDR3 DNA sequence: TGTGCCACCAGCAGGGGACAGGGGAGCGGCTACACCTTC. This codes for CATSRGQGSGYTF.

The V gene is TRBV7-3, the J gene TRBJ1-1, with TRBD1 as a possible D gene (5 bases). This CDR3 is built from 13 residues. Per germline, CDR1 SGHTA and CDR2 FQGTGA. Between the trimmed V and J ends, which lost 6 bases and 3 bases, there was a span of 11 bases. The CDR3 loop reads CASSSQEYTEAFF. CDR3 nucleotides: TGTGCCAGCAGTTCACAGGAGTACACTGAAGCTTTCTTT.

About this clone itself: The junction departs from germline at one end; a sequencing error may be responsible. The gene calls are TRBV30 and TRBJ1-4; no clear D. The CDR3 has 10 amino acids. The germline gives CDR1 GTSNPN, CDR2 SVGIG (reference sequence). The DNA for the CDR3 is TGCGGCATATCTAATGAAAAACTGTTTTTT. Protein: CGISNEKLFF.

In this sample, this clone turned up once. CDR3 sequence (DNA): TGCGCCAGCAGCCCAGGACAGAGTGTGTCCAATGAGCAGTTCTTC. As protein: CASSPGQSVSNEQFF. The chain employs TRBV5-1 and TRBJ2-1; D may be TRBD1 (6 bases). The CDR3 runs 15 residues. V shed 4 bases and J shed 6 bases, with 17 bases lying between them. Germline lookup yields CDR1 SGHRS and CDR2 YFSETQ.

The rearrangement uses TRBV4-2 and TRBJ2-3; TRBD2 matches 11 bases. Per germline, CDR1 LGHNA and CDR2 YNFKEQ. This CDR3 is built from 16 residues. V was pared by 1 base and J by 0 bases, with 0 bases of the junction left unmatched. The CDR3: CASSQVAGGSTDTQYF. Here the CDR3 DNA reads TGTGCCAGCAGCCAAGTAGCGGGGGGGAGCACAGATACGCAGTATTTT.

This clone has just a few counts. J is TRBJ2-7 and V is TRBV4-3, with TRBD2 identical over 7 bases. Losses at the gene ends were 8 bases for V and 3 bases for J; bases not matched to a gene: 13. Germline-derived CDR1 and CDR2 are LGHNA and YSLEER. This CDR3 has 15 amino acids. CDR3 nucleotides: TGCGCCAGCGGGGGGGGTGCCGGAGGGAACTACGAGCAGTACTTC. Translating it yields CASGGGAGGNYEQYF.

The CDR3 DNA is TGTGCCAGCAGAGGCAGCACAGATACGCAGTATTTT. Protein sequence: CASRGSTDTQYF. This chain joins TRBV25-1 and TRBJ2-3; no firm D call. Trimming pared 6 bases from V and 0 bases from J, leaving 4 bases between. CDR1 MGHDK and CDR2 SYGVNS come from the germline V gene. CDR3 length equals 12 residues.

This clone occurred a few times. The chain links TRBV18 to TRBJ2-1; D gene uncertain. This CDR3 contains 12 residues. Trimming took 6 bases from V and 6 from J, leaving 9 bases between them. Germline lookup yields CDR1 KGHSH and CDR2 LQKENI. CDR3 in amino acids: CASSPMANEQFF. The CDR3 bases are TGTGCCAGCTCGCCCATGGCCAATGAGCAGTTCTTC.

The rearrangement uses TRBV9 and TRBJ2-2; the D gene is possibly TRBD2 (5 bases). The CDR3 sequence is 16 residues long. Per the germline V gene, CDR1 is SGDLS and CDR2 is YYNGEE. V lost 0 bases, J lost 2 bases, and 11 bases lay in between. CDR3 in amino acids: CASSVAASLNTGELFF. DNA of the CDR3: TGTGCCAGCAGCGTAGCAGCTAGCCTCAACACCGGGGAGCTGTTTTTT.

This clone was picked up a small number of times. The chain is built from TRBV11-1 and TRBJ2-1; D gene unclear. CDR1 SGHAT and CDR2 FQDESV come from the germline V gene (reference sequence). The CDR3 runs 12 residues. V was trimmed by 5 bases and J by 14 bases, leaving 16 bases between them. The CDR3 DNA reads as TGTGCCAGCAGCCTCCTTAGTGATTTGGAGTTCTTC. As protein: CASSLLSDLEFF.

This clone was found a few times. In the same sample, other DNA sequences code for this CDR3. The V gene is TRBV11-2, the J gene TRBJ1-2; 8 nucleotides match TRBD1. The CDR3 sequence is 14 residues long. Germline-derived CDR1 and CDR2 are SGHAT and FQNNGV. J gave up 8 bases and V 0 bases, and 5 bases lay outside the gene matches. In DNA form, the CDR3 reads TGTGCCAGCAGCTTAGATCAGGGGGCAAGGGGCTACACCTTC. The encoded protein is CASSLDQGARGYTF.

The gene calls are TRBV30 and TRBJ2-2; possibly TRBD2 for D (5 bases). V lost 3 bases and J lost 4, with 12 bases in between. The CDR3 runs 14 residues. Germline lookup yields CDR1 GTSNPN and CDR2 SVGIG (reference sequence). CDR3 loop: CAWRRAGTTGELFF. The CDR3 nucleotides read TGTGCCTGGAGGAGGGCTGGAACCACCGGGGAGCTGTTTTTT.

The V gene is TRBV30, the J gene TRBJ1-5; 7 bases line up with TRBD1. Germline assignment: CDR1 GTSNPN and CDR2 SVGIG (reference sequence). This CDR3 is 13 amino acids long. V lost 1 base and J lost 7; bases outside the gene matches: 4. CDR3 sequence: CAWSETGIQPQHF. The CDR3 coding sequence is TGTGCCTGGAGTGAGACAGGGATCCAGCCCCAGCATTTT. Looking up the rest from reference TRBV30 and TRBJ1-5 gives the full variable domain: SQTIHQWPATLVQPVGSPLSLECTVEGTSNPNLYWYRQAAGRGLQLLFYSVGIGQISSEVPQNLSASRPQDRQFILSSKKLLLSDSGFYLCAWSETGIQPQHFGDGTRLSIL.

Comments on this clone: The sample has other DNA sequences that encode this CDR3 too. The gene calls are TRBV29-1 and TRBJ1-5, with TRBD1 matching 7 bases. The germline V gene encodes CDR1 SQVTM and CDR2 ANQGSEA. Germline trimming cut 4 bases from V and 4 bases from J; bases unmatched to any gene: 4. The CDR3 sequence is 13 residues long. CDR3 amino acids: CSVGGTVNQPQHF. The CDR3 DNA reads as TGCAGCGTTGGGGGGACAGTTAATCAGCCCCAGCATTTT. Filled out from reference TRBV29-1 and TRBJ1-5, the complete variable domain reads SAVISQKPSRDICQRGTSLTIQCQVDSQVTMMFWYRQQPGQSLTLIATANQGSEATYESGFVIDKFPISRPNLTFSTLTVSNMSPEDSSIYLCSVGGTVNQPQHFGDGTRLSIL.

The CDR3, as DNA: TGCGCCAGCAGCTTAAGATCGACAGACAATGAGCAGTTCTTC. Residues: CASSLRSTDNEQFF. The chain links TRBV5-1 to TRBJ2-1; tentatively, D is TRBD1 (5 bases). From germline, CDR1 is SGHRS and CDR2 YFSETQ. The V end was cut by 2 bases, the J end by 5 bases, with 11 bases between. The CDR3 consists of 14 residues.

This clone was detected only a few times. This sequence joins TRBV7-2 and TRBJ1-2; D perhaps matches TRBD1 (5 bases). The germline V gene has CDR1 SGHTA and CDR2 FQGNSA. V lost 2 bases, J lost 7 bases, and 8 bases lay in between. The CDR3 contains 12 residues. The CDR3 region has the DNA TGTGCCAGCAGCTTACAAGGGGTTGGCTACACCTTC. Protein: CASSLQGVGYTF.

Concerning this clone: The junction departs from germline at one end; a sequencing error may be responsible. V gene TRBV10-3 combines with J gene TRBJ2-7, with TRBD2 as a possible D gene (6 bases). The CDR3 spans 18 residues. Germline CDR1 is ENHRY and CDR2 is SYGVKD. The CDR3 DNA is TGTGCCAGCAGTTCGTCCGGGACGGAAAGGGGACTCCTCTACGAGCAGTACTTC. Translating it yields CASSSSGTERGLLYEQYF.

The chain is built from TRBV28 and TRBJ2-2; D gene uncertain. The CDR3 is 14 amino acids. The ends were cut back, 6 bases at V and 1 base at J, with 9 bases in the middle. CDR1 is MDHEN and CDR2 is SYDVKM in the germline V gene. The CDR3 spells CASSISMNTGELFF. Here the CDR3 DNA reads TGTGCCAGCAGCATTTCCATGAACACCGGGGAGCTGTTTTTT.

This sequence joins TRBV6-5 and TRBJ1-1; weak D call: TRBD1 (6 bases). The CDR3 totals 16 residues. V shed 3 bases and J shed 2 bases, with 16 bases lying between them. CDR1 MNHEY and CDR2 SVGAGI come from the germline V gene. DNA of the CDR3: TGTGCCAGCAGTTATGGTCTGACAGGCCTTAACACTGAAGCTTTCTTT. Translation: CASSYGLTGLNTEAFF.

The chain carries TRBV28 and TRBJ2-7; D gene ambiguous. Trimming pared 4 bases from V and 2 bases from J, leaving 12 bases between. Germline lookup yields CDR1 MDHEN and CDR2 SYDVKM. The CDR3 extends over 14 amino acids. The CDR3 coding sequence is TGTGCCAGCAGTTCCAGACCCCCCGCCTACGAGCAGTACTTC. Amino acids: CASSSRPPAYEQYF.

This chain uses TRBV11-2 with TRBJ2-1; TRBD1 is a possible D gene (5 bases). The CDR3 has 15 amino acids. CDR1 and CDR2 from the germline V gene are SGHAT and FQNNGV. Between the trimmed V and J ends, which lost 5 bases and 0 bases, there was a span of 11 bases. This CDR3 reads CASSPIDSSYNEQFF. CDR3 DNA: TGTGCCAGCAGCCCCATTGACAGCTCCTACAATGAGCAGTTCTTC.